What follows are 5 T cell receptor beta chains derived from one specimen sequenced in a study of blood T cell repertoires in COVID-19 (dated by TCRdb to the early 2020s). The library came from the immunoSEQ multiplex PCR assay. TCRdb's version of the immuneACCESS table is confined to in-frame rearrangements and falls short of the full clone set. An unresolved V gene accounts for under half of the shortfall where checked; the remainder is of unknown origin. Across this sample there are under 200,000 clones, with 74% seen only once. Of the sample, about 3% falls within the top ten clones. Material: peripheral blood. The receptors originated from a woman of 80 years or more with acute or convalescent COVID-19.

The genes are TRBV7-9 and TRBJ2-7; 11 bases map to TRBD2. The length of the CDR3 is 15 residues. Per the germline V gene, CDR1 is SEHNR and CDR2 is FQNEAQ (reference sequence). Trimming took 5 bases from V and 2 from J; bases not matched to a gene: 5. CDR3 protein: CASSTLAGATYEQYF. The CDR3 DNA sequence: TGTGCCAGCAGCACACTAGCGGGAGCGACCTACGAGCAGTACTTC.

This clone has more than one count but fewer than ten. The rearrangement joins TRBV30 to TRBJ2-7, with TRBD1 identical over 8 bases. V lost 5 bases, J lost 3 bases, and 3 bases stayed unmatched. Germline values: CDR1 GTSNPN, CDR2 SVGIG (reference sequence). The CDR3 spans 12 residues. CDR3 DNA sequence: TGTGCCTGGGGACAGGGAAACTACGAGCAGTACTTC. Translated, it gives CAWGQGNYEQYF.

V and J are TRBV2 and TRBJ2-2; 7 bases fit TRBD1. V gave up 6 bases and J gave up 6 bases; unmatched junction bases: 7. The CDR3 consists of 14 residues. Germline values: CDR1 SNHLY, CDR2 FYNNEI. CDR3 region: CASRLQGIAGELFF. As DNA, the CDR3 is TGTGCCAGCAGATTACAGGGGATCGCCGGGGAGCTGTTTTTT.

Here the CDR3 DNA reads TGTGCCAGCAGCTTTGCGGGAGGGGGCACAGATACGCAGTATTTT. Amino acid sequence: CASSFAGGGTDTQYF. This rearrangement joins TRBV11-1 to TRBJ2-3; 9 bases line up with TRBD2. The germline gives CDR1 SGHAT, CDR2 FQDESV (reference sequence). J gave up 1 base and V 3 bases, and 2 bases lay outside the gene matches. The CDR3 consists of 15 residues.

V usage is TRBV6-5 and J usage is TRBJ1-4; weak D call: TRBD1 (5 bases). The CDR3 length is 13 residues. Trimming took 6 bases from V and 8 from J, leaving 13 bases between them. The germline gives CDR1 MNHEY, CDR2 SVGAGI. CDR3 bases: TGTGCCAGCAGCCCAGGGATTTACGAAAAACTGTTTTTT. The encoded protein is CASSPGIYEKLFF.